A selection of T cell receptor beta chains follows, all from one sample in a study of T cells in localized non-small cell lung cancer. The assay was immunoSEQ multiplex PCR, and TCRdb's table has in-frame clones only and misses some. The sample includes about 26,000 clones, more than 85% of them seen just once. The material was peripheral blood, obtained before any cancer treatment. The receptors here all came from a female donor over 55 with stage II squamous cell lung carcinoma. Each CDR3 is given with its conserved first and last residue. The D gene is left open where the match is weak. Clone size is stated in some rows and not others, as once, few, many or a class when expanded.

15	TRBV2	-	TRBJ2-5	TRBD1	TGTGCCAGCAGTGAATCGCGACAGGGATGGGAGACCCAGTACTTC	CASSESRQGWETQYF
14	TRBV7-8	-	TRBJ2-2	-	TGTGCCGTGCGGGTTAGGGGGAACACCGGGGAGCTGTTTTTT	CAVRVRGNTGELFF
13	TRBV19	-	TRBJ1-1	-	TGTGCCAGTAGTTCCAGCGAGAACACTGAAGCTTTCTTT	CASSSSENTEAFF
15	TRBV5-1	once	TRBJ2-3	-	TGCGCCAGCAGCTTTGCCTCCGGGGAGGCAGATACGCAGTATTTT	CASSFASGEADTQYF
14	TRBV12-5	few	TRBJ2-5	-	TGTGCTAGTGGTCCAGACGGCAGCAAAGAGACCCAGTACTTC	CASGPDGSKETQYF
14	TRBV30	-	TRBJ2-7	-	TGTGCCTGGAGTAGTCCCCGAGGGGGCTACGAGCAGTACTTC	CAWSSPRGGYEQYF
15	TRBV5-1	-	TRBJ2-1	-	TGCGCCAGCAGCTTAAAACTAGCTGGGGGCAATGAGCAGTTCTTC	CASSLKLAGGNEQFF
15	TRBV5-1	-	TRBJ2-3	-	TGCGCCAGCAGCTTGGGTGGGAACCCCACAGATACGCAGTATTTT	CASSLGGNPTDTQYF
14	TRBV5-3	-	TRBJ1-1	-	TGTGCCAGAAGCCCCCCCCCAGGGATCCCTGAAGCTTTCTTT	CARSPPPGIPEAFF
16	TRBV9	-	TRBJ2-1	-	TGTGCCAGCAGTCTCTCCGGACAGTCTACCTACAATGAGCAGTTCTTC	CASSLSGQSTYNEQFF
14	TRBV6-4	-	TRBJ2-1	TRBD2	TGTGCCAGCAAATTGGCTAGCGGGAGCTATGAGCAGTTCTTC	CASKLASGSYEQFF
15	TRBV5-6	once	TRBJ1-5	TRBD1	TGTGCCAGCAGCCTAACAGAGGGGGCCAATCAGCCCCAGCATTTT	CASSLTEGANQPQHF
15	TRBV11-2	-	TRBJ2-5	TRBD2	TGTGCCAGCAGCTTAATGGGACTAGCGCAAGAGACCCAGTACTTC	CASSLMGLAQETQYF
13	TRBV30	once	TRBJ2-7	-	TGTGCCTGGGGCCGGGACAACCTACCCGAGCAGTACTTC	CAWGRDNLPEQYF
15	TRBV5-6	-	TRBJ1-5	-	TGTGCCAGCAGCTTAGGTACGGGGCCTAATCAGCCCCAGCATTTT	CASSLGTGPNQPQHF
15	TRBV9	-	TRBJ2-5	-	TGTGCCAGCACCCCCCGACAGGCAGCACAAGAGACCCAGTACTTC	CASTPRQAAQETQYF
15	TRBV7-3	-	TRBJ1-4	TRBD1	TGTGCCAGCAGCCCCACAGGGGGCAGGAATGAAAAACTGTTTTTT	CASSPTGGRNEKLFF
16	TRBV9	-	TRBJ2-1	-	TGTGCCAGCAGCGCCCCCAGGCTAGCGAGCAGCAATGAGCAGTTCTTC	CASSAPRLASSNEQFF
14	TRBV6-6	-	TRBJ2-2	-	TGTGCCAGCAGTTACAAAGGGGACACCGGGGAGCTGTTTTTT	CASSYKGDTGELFF
15	TRBV18	few	TRBJ1-6	TRBD1	TGTGCCAGCTCACTAGGGACAGGTGGGAATTCACCCCTCCACTTT	CASSLGTGGNSPLHF
18	TRBV13	-	TRBJ2-7	-	TGTGCCAGCAGCTTAAAAGTGACCCCCGCAGGGCTTACCTACGAGCAGTACTTC	CASSLKVTPAGLTYEQYF
15	TRBV5-1	-	TRBJ2-3	-	TGCGCCAGCAGCCCGGCAGCAGGGTTCGGAGATACGCAGTATTTT	CASSPAAGFGDTQYF
15	TRBV5-1	once	TRBJ2-3	TRBD2	TGCGCCAGCAGCCGGACTAGCGGGAGCACAGATACGCAGTATTTT	CASSRTSGSTDTQYF
16	TRBV6-5	-	TRBJ2-7	TRBD2	TGTGCCAGCAGTTACTCGAGTCTAGCGGGCTCCTACGAGCAGTACTTC	CASSYSSLAGSYEQYF
15	TRBV2	-	TRBJ2-5	-	TGTGCCAGCACCGCTCGGGCGGCGAACCAAGAGACCCAGTACTTC	CASTARAANQETQYF
12	TRBV28	-	TRBJ1-2	-	TGTGCCACCCGCACTCCAAACTATGGCTACACCTTC	CATRTPNYGYTF